Below, 24 T cell receptor beta chains from the same sample are listed, as sequenced in a study of cytomegalovirus exposure and HLA in healthy donors. The method was immunoSEQ multiplex PCR; TCRdb's version includes in-frame clones alone and lacks a portion of them. The sample holds 120,000 or so clones, under 90% seen once. Sequenced: PBMCs. The receptor source for this set is a woman in her twenties or thirties in good health and CMV-seronegative.

The chain carries TRBV5-6 and TRBJ2-3, with 8 bases aligning to TRBD1. The CDR3 is 15 amino acids. Germline V gene sequence: CDR1 SGHDT, CDR2 YYEEEE. V was clipped by 4 bases and J by 6 bases; unmatched bases: 10. The CDR3 loop is CASSPPGQGGDTQYF. In DNA, the CDR3 is TGTGCCAGCAGCCCGCCCGGACAGGGAGGCGATACGCAGTATTTT.

This chain connects TRBV19 to TRBJ1-2; D possibly corresponds to TRBD1 (5 bases). V was clipped by 3 bases and J by 2 bases, with 7 bases between them. The length of the CDR3 is 13 residues. Germline V gene sequence: CDR1 LNHDA, CDR2 SQIVND (reference sequence). CDR3 bases: TGTGCCAGTAGTATGGGACTGAACTATGGCTACACCTTC. This encodes CASSMGLNYGYTF. Drawing the rest from reference TRBV19 and TRBJ1-2, the complete variable domain is DGGITQSPKYLFRKEGQNVTLSCEQNLNHDAMYWYRQDPGQGLRLIYYSQIVNDFQKGDIAEGYSVSREKKESFPLTVTSAQKNPTAFYLCASSMGLNYGYTFGSGTRLTVV.

This clone was seen a handful of times. The rearrangement joins TRBV5-1 to TRBJ1-6, with 11 bases that match TRBD1. In germline, CDR1 is SGHRS, CDR2 YFSETQ. The CDR3 consists of 14 residues. V dropped 4 bases and J dropped 14; count of bases not matched to a gene: 8. As DNA, the CDR3 is TGCGCCAGCAGCACGGGACAGGGGGGTGGGTCCCTCCACTTT. Translation gives CASSTGQGGGSLHF.

The table lists this clone with a few counts. The rearrangement joins TRBV6-6 to TRBJ2-5, with TRBD2 identical over 11 bases. The trim removed 0 bases at V and 5 bases at J, leaving 2 bases unmatched. Germline lookup yields CDR1 MNHNY and CDR2 SVGAGI (reference sequence). The CDR3 contains 15 residues. The CDR3 sequence is CASSYSASGGETQYF. The DNA of the CDR3 is TGTGCCAGCAGTTACTCCGCTAGCGGGGGGGAGACCCAGTACTTC.

This clone was seen only once. The chain links TRBV30 to TRBJ1-1, with no clear D. The germline V gene encodes CDR1 GTSNPN and CDR2 SVGIG (reference sequence). The CDR3 totals 12 residues. Trimming stripped 2 bases from V and 0 bases from J, with 4 bases between. The CDR3, as DNA: TGTGCCTGGAGTCCTATGAACACTGAAGCTTTCTTT. It specifies CAWSPMNTEAFF.

This chain connects TRBV9 to TRBJ2-3, with a weak D call TRBD2 (6 bases). The germline CDR1 and CDR2 sequences are SGDLS and YYNGEE. The V end lost 6 bases, the J end lost 0 bases, and 11 bases lay between the germline ends. CDR3 size: 14 residues. The CDR3 sequence is CASTLGGSTDTQYF. In nucleotides, the CDR3 is TGTGCCAGCACCCTAGGAGGGAGCACAGATACGCAGTATTTT.

The V and J genes are TRBV7-6 and TRBJ1-1; D is unresolved. Per germline, CDR1 SGHVS and CDR2 FNYEAQ. This CDR3 spans 12 amino acids. V lost 2 bases, J lost 5 bases, and 6 bases lay in between. The CDR3 DNA reads TGTGCCAGCAGCTTACCTATTACTGAAGCTTTCTTT. Its translation: CASSLPITEAFF.

This clone was observed once. The chain has TRBV11-2 and TRBJ2-4, with D tentatively TRBD2 (6 bases). The CDR3 runs to 15 residues. Germline CDR1 is SGHAT and CDR2 is FQNNGV. V was shortened by 5 bases and J by 1 base, with 12 bases between the two germline ends. CDR3 in DNA: TGTGCCAGCAGCACCCCGGGGGTCGCCAAAAACATTCAGTACTTC. This gives the protein CASSTPGVAKNIQYF.

The V gene is TRBV29-1, the J gene TRBJ2-2; D possibly corresponds to TRBD2 (7 bases). V dropped 4 bases and J dropped 5 bases, with 14 bases sitting between them. The CDR3 consists of 14 residues. CDR1 and CDR2 from the germline V gene are SQVTM and ANQGSEA. The CDR3 DNA reads TGCAGCGTTGGCCCCCGGGGGGCAACCGGGGAGCTGTTTTTT. Its protein is CSVGPRGATGELFF.

This clone was counted between two and nine times. The chain uses TRBV6-1 and TRBJ1-2, with TRBD1 as a possible D gene (5 bases). The CDR3 runs 14 residues. Deletions cut 4 bases from V and 4 bases from J, with 13 bases between. The V gene's germline CDR1 is MNHNS and CDR2 SASEGT. The chain's CDR3 is CASSAAQDGYGYTF. CDR3 bases: TGTGCCAGCAGTGCAGCACAGGACGGCTATGGCTACACCTTC.

The CDR3: CSVPDSLSSYEQYF. The CDR3 DNA reads TGCAGCGTCCCGGACAGCTTAAGCTCCTACGAGCAGTACTTC. The gene calls are TRBV29-1 and TRBJ2-7, with D possibly TRBD1 on 6 matching bases. Trimming took 6 bases from V and 0 from J, leaving 15 bases between them. Germline V CDR1 and CDR2: SQVTM, ANQGSEA. This CDR3 comprises 14 residues.

V is TRBV9 and J is TRBJ2-5; the match to TRBD2 covers 15 bases. Germline V gene lookup returns CDR1 SGDLS and CDR2 YYNGEE. The CDR3 spans 18 residues. V was pared by 4 bases and J by 1 base, with 8 bases of the junction left unmatched. CDR3 nucleotide sequence: TGTGCCAGCAGCAACGGGACTAGCGGGGGGAACGTCCAAGAGACCCAGTACTTC. It codes for CASSNGTSGGNVQETQYF.

The chain couples TRBV6-5 to TRBJ1-2; TRBD1 matches at 9 bases. V lost 6 bases and J lost 7; bases outside the gene matches: 9. The CDR3 contains 14 residues. CDR1 MNHEY and CDR2 SVGAGI come from the germline V gene. The CDR3 DNA reads as TGTGCCAGCAGCCCCGGGACAGGGTGGGGTGGCTACACCTTC. This codes for CASSPGTGWGGYTF.

The V call is TRBV7-9, the J call TRBJ2-3, with a possible D match to TRBD1 (6 bases). CDR1 is SEHNR, CDR2 FQNEAQ, per germline (reference sequence). This CDR3 has 13 amino acids. The CDR3 nucleotides are TGTGTCCTCGGAGGACAGAATCCGAATACGCAGTATTTT. It encodes CVLGGQNPNTQYF.

The chain combines TRBV4-1 with TRBJ2-2, with TRBD2 matching over 13 bases. CDR1 MGHRA and CDR2 YSYEKL come from the germline V gene. This CDR3 is 15 amino acids long. V lost 5 bases, J lost 6 bases, and 3 bases stayed unmatched. CDR3 protein: CASSGGLAGSGELFF. The DNA for the CDR3 is TGCGCCAGCAGCGGGGGACTAGCGGGGTCCGGGGAGCTGTTTTTT.

The chain couples TRBV11-3 to TRBJ1-2; the D gene is possibly TRBD1 (5 bases). The germline CDR1 and CDR2 sequences are SGHNT and YENEEA. The CDR3 totals 13 residues. Trimming took 0 bases from V and 5 from J, leaving 7 bases between them. The CDR3 sequence: CASSLEKGYGYTF. DNA for the CDR3: TGTGCCAGCAGCTTAGAGAAGGGGTATGGCTACACCTTC. Together with reference TRBV11-3 and TRBJ1-2, the CDR3 gives the full variable domain: EAGVVQSPRYKIIEKKQPVAFWCNPISGHNTLYWYLQNLGQGPELLIRYENEEAVDDSQLPKDRFSAERLKGVDSTLKIQPAELGDSAVYLCASSLEKGYGYTFGSGTRLTVV.

J is TRBJ2-1 and V is TRBV5-6; maybe TRBD1 (5 bases). The CDR3 is made up of 15 amino acids. The V and J ends lost 2 bases and 8 bases respectively, with 17 bases between them. Germline V gene sequence: CDR1 SGHDT, CDR2 YYEEEE. The CDR3 nucleotides read TGTGCCAGCAGCTTAGGCGGCCAGGGCGACTATGAGCAGTTCTTC. Protein product: CASSLGGQGDYEQFF. Based on the CDR3 plus reference TRBV5-6 and TRBJ2-1, the full variable domain is DAGVTQSPTHLIKTRGQQVTLRCSPKSGHDTVSWYQQALGQGPQFIFQYYEEEERQRGNFPDRFSGHQFPNYSSELNVNALLLGDSALYLCASSLGGQGDYEQFFGPGTRLTVL.

The CDR3 nucleotides are TGTGCCAGCAGTTACCAGGGACAGAACAATTCACCCCTCCACTTT. Its protein is CASSYQGQNNSPLHF. V is TRBV6-5 and J is TRBJ1-6; 7 nucleotides match TRBD1. The CDR3 has 15 residues. Per the germline V gene, CDR1 is MNHEY and CDR2 is SVGAGI. J lost 7 bases, V lost 2 bases, and 5 bases had no gene match.

The V call is TRBV7-8, the J call TRBJ2-1; maybe TRBD1 (5 bases). Trimming removed 5 bases from V and 2 bases from J, with 13 bases in between. The CDR3 has 15 amino acids. Germline CDR1 reads SGHVS; CDR2 reads FQNEAQ. CDR3 bases: TGTGCCAGCAGCCCGGCAGGGTGGACCTACAATGAGCAGTTCTTC. It specifies CASSPAGWTYNEQFF.

CDR3 amino acids: CASSSTSVGGVDTQYF. The DNA for the CDR3 is TGTGCCAGCAGCTCCACGTCGGTCGGGGGGGTAGATACGCAGTATTTT. V usage is TRBV7-9 and J usage is TRBJ2-3; 8 bases agree with TRBD2. Germline V gene sequence: CDR1 SEHNR, CDR2 FQNEAQ (reference sequence). Germline trimming cut 4 bases from V and 5 bases from J; bases unmatched to any gene: 11. The CDR3 extends over 16 amino acids.

The gene calls are TRBV11-2 and TRBJ2-7; D not resolved. The CDR3 spans 14 residues. CDR1 is SGHAT and CDR2 is FQNNGV in the germline V gene. Trimming shortened V by 4 bases and J by 7 bases, and 17 bases separated the two germline ends. The DNA for the CDR3 is TGTGCCAGCAGCTCCGGGTCTACCCTTGGGGAGCAGTACTTC. Translation gives CASSSGSTLGEQYF.

This clone was seen a few times. This chain uses TRBV12-5 with TRBJ1-6; D not certain. Trimming cost V 6 bases and J 14 bases, with 14 bases left between them. In germline, CDR1 is LGHNT, CDR2 FRNRAP. This CDR3 has 12 amino acids. DNA for the CDR3: TGTGCTAGTGGCGTTGAGGAGAGGGCCCTCCACTTT. This sequence encodes CASGVEERALHF.

The chain is built from TRBV7-2 and TRBJ2-5, with D perhaps matching TRBD2 (5 bases). This CDR3 contains 14 residues. V dropped 1 base and J dropped 2 bases, with 8 bases sitting between them. Germline V gene data show CDR1 as SGHTA and CDR2 as FQGNSA. CDR3 region: CASSLGGWQETQYF. In DNA form, the CDR3 reads TGTGCCAGCAGCTTAGGAGGGTGGCAAGAGACCCAGTACTTC.

This clone was observed a single time. This CDR3 is also generated by other DNA sequences in the sample. The chain couples TRBV5-6 to TRBJ2-1; 10 nucleotides line up with TRBD1. From germline, CDR1 is SGHDT and CDR2 YYEEEE. This CDR3 spans 15 amino acids. Germline trimming cut 4 bases from V and 7 bases from J; bases unmatched to any gene: 8. The CDR3, as DNA: TGTGCCAGCAGCGCGGGGACAGGGGAATCGAATGAGCAGTTCTTC. Translating gives CASSAGTGESNEQFF.